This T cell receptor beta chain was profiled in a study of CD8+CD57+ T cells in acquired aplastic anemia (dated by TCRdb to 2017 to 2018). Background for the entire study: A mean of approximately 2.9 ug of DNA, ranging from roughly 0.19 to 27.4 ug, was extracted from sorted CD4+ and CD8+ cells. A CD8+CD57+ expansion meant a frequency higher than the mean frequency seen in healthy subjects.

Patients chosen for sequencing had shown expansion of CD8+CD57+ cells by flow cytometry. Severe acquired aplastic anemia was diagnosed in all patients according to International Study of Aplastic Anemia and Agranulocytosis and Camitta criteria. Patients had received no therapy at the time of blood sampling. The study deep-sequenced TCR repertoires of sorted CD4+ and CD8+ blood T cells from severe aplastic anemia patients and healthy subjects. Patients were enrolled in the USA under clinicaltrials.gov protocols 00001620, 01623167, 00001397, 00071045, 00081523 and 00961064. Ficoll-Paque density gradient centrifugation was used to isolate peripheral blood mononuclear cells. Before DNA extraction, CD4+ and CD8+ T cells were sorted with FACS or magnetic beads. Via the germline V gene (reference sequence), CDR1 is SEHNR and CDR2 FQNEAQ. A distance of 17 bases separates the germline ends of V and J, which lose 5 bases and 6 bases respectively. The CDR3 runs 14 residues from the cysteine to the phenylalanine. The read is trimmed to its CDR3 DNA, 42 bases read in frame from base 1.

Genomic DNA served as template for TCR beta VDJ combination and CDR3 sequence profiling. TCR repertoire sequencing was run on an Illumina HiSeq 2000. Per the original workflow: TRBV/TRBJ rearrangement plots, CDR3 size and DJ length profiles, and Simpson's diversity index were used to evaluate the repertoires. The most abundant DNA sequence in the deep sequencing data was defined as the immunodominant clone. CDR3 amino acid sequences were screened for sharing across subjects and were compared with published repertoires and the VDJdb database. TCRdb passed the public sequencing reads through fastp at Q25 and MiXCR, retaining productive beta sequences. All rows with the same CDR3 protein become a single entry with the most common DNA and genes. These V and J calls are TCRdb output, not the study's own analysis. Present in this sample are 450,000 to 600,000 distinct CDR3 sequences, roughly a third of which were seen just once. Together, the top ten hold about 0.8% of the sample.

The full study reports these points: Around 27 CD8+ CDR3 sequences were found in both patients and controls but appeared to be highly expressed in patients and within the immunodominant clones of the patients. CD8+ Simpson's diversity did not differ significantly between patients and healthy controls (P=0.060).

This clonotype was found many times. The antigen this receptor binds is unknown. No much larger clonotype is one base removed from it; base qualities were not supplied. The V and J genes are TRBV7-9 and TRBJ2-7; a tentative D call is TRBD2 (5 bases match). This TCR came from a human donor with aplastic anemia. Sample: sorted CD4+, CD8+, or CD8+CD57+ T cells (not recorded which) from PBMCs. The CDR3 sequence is CASSQHSGGGEQYF. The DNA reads TGTGCCAGCAGCCAGCACAGCGGAGGAGGCGAGCAGTACTTC.